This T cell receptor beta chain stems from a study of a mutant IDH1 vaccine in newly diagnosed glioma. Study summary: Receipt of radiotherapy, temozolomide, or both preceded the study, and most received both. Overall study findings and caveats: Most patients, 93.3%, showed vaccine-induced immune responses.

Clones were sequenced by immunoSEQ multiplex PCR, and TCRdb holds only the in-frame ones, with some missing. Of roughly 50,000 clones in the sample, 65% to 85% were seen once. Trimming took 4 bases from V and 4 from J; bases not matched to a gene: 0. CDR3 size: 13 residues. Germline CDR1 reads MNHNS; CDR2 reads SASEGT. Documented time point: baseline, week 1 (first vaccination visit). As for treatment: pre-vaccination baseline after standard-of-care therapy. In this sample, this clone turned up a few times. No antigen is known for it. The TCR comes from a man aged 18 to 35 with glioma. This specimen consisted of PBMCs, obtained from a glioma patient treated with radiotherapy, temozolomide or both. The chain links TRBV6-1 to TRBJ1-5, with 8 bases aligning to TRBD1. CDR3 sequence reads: CASSGTGNQPQHF. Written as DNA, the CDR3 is TGTGCCAGCAGTGGGACAGGGAATCAGCCCCAGCATTTT.